The clone carrying this T cell receptor beta chain is a singleton in its sample. The antigen is not known. This sample was included in a study of CD8+CD57+ T cells in acquired aplastic anemia. Study summary: The DNA of sorted CD4+ and CD8+ cells averaged approximately 3.2 ug. CD4+ cell libraries from healthy donors averaged roughly 10 million reads. Findings and caveats of the study: Researchers reported that CD8+ Simpson's diversity was not significantly different in patients versus controls.

Profiling that covered TCR beta VDJ and CDR3 relied on genomic DNA as its template. TCRdb processed the reads anew with MiXCR; each CDR3 protein has one entry. The table lists 90,000 to 130,000 distinct CDR3 sequences, around 50% of them singletons. The CDR3 sequence is 14 residues long. Germline CDR1 and CDR2: LNHNV and YYDKDF (reference sequence). V trimming: 7 bases; J trimming: 4 bases; junction bases outside the gene matches: 7. The receptor's source is a human donor in good health, serving as a control. The chain employs TRBV15 and TRBJ2-5; 9 bases map to TRBD1. What was sequenced was sorted CD4+, CD8+, or CD8+CD57+ T cells (not recorded which) from PBMCs. The CDR3 coding sequence is TGTGCCACCACCTCGGGACAGGGTTCAGAGACCCAGTACTTC. Translating it yields CATTSGQGSETQYF. The entire variable domain, with the rest obtained from reference TRBV15 and TRBJ2-5, is as follows: DAMVIQNPRYQVTQFGKPVTLSCSQTLNHNVMYWYQQKSSQAPKLLFHYYDKDFNNEADTPDNFQSRRPNTSFCFLDIRSPGLGDTAMYLCATTSGQGSETQYFGPGTRLLVL.